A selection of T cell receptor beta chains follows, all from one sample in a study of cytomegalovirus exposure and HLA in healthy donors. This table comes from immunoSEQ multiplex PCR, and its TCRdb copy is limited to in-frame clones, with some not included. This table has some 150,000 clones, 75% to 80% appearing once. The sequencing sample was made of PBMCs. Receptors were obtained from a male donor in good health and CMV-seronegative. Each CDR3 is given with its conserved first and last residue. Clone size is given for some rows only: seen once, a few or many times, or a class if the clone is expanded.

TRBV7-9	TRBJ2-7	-	CASSATSGGTYEQYF
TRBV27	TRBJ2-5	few	CASSLLAGGETQYF
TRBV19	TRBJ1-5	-	CASSPRQGMSNQPQHF
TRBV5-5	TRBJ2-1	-	CASSLGAGYGYNEQFF
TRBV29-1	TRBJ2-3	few	CSVERAGVGGTDTQYF
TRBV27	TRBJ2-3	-	CASNRGSTDTQYF
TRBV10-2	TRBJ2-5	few	CASSDGVQETQYF
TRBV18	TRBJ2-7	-	CASSSALAGYEQYF
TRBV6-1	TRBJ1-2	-	CALKAQQGGYGYTF
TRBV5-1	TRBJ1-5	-	CASSHTGGDQPQHF
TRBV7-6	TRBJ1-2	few	CASSSSTGGYGYTF
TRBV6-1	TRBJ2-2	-	CASSGQITGELFF
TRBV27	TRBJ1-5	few	CASSLRGGPQHF
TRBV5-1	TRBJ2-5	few	CASSLVSYQETQYF
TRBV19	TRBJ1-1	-	CASSRETGGLTEAFF
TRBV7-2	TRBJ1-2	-	CASSSGTENYGYTF
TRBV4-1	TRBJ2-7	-	CASSQAASGTYEQYF
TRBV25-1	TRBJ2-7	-	CASSEGGPYEQYF
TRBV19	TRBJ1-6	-	CASKLGRDRSPLHF
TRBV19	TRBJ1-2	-	CASSIGRSNYGYTF
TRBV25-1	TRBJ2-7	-	CASSGGATGGSYEQYF
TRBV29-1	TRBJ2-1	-	CTPSRQLNNEQFF
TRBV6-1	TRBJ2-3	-	CASSEVMGGGPADTQYF
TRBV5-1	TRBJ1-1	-	CASSVSGTLNTEAFF